This T cell receptor beta chain is from a study of human T cells and chemical hapten exposure. Study at large: 2% DPC applied to a roughly 2 cm by roughly 2 cm arm area sensitized donors.

The CDR3 spans 11 residues. V shed 10 bases and J shed 4 bases, with 10 bases lying between them. The germline gives CDR1 MDHEN, CDR2 SYDVKM. Indicated time point: patch test 1, 2 weeks after DPC sensitization. Treatment in this sample: therapeutic diphenylcyclopropenone sensitization with weekly scalp DPC. This clonotype was seen many times. Its antigen is unidentified. One entry per CDR3 protein results from TCRdb running MiXCR on the RACE reads. The sample lists some 380,000 distinct CDR3 sequences, roughly 4.8% occurring once. Study findings and constraints: Patch test score tracked positively with PT1 expanded TCR counts.

The TCR comes from a woman between 45 and 60 years old with alopecia areata. Some clones in this sample may be carry-over from other donors' samples. The material sequenced was whole blood, taken in connection with sensitization to the hapten diphenylcyclopropenone (DPC). The V gene is TRBV28, the J gene TRBJ1-1; D not resolved. The chain's CDR3 is CAISRGTEAFF. The CDR3 DNA reads TGTGCCATCAGCCGGGGCACTGAAGCTTTCTTT.